This entry describes one T cell receptor (beta chain). The target antigen is unknown. TCRalpha and TCRbeta libraries used 5'RACE with constant-segment primers and UMIs. TCRdb reprocessed the 5' RACE reads via MiXCR and lists one record per CDR3 protein. The data contain roughly 89,000 distinct CDR3 sequences, around 16% of them singletons. The sample comes from a study of T-cell memory formation after mild COVID-19. Looking at the study overall: Each donor largely had its own TCR clusters. Study observations and caveats: Clones that contracted clustered mainly in CM and EM if CD4+ and in EMRA if CD8+. Some clones that responded turned up in pre-infection memory, which suggests that cross-reactive memory joined in.

V lost 3 bases and J 9 bases, leaving 18 bases between the germline ends. The CDR3 spans 15 residues. The sequenced material came from PBMCs or a T cell subset sorted from them (not recorded which). The chain uses TRBV23-1 and TRBJ2-1, with D tentatively TRBD2 (5 bases). TRBV23-1 is sorted into the ORF group, with uncertain function. This TCR came from a man aged 18 to 29 who had mild COVID-19 (a few samples of this study predate the infection). Cell type and time point are not known. The chain's CDR3 is CASSHPGLRGGEQFF. The CDR3 region has the DNA TGCGCCAGCAGTCACCCCGGACTTCGTGGCGGTGAGCAGTTCTTC.